This entry concerns a single T cell receptor (beta chain). Original handling: Nucleated cell counts were estimated from reference gene primer amplification. Libraries were prepared by immunoSEQ multiplex PCR; TCRdb keeps only in-frame clonotypes and omits some of them. That table furnishes V, J and clone size, whereas the DNA furnished D and trimming. The data show around 100,000 clones, with 90% seen just once and approximately 5.1% held by the top ten. The data derive from a study of blood T cell repertoires in COVID-19. Study in general: There were acute and convalescent COVID-19 samples, and they came from the United States, Italy and Spain. PBMCs, B-cell-depleted T cells, or T cells were the source of the cDNA or gDNA that made up the material.

The CDR3 spans 17 residues. Trimming at V came to 6 bases and at J to 6 bases, leaving 14 bases not matched to a gene. Germline V gives CDR1 LNHDA, CDR2 SQIVND (reference sequence). The receptor comes from a man in his forties or fifties with acute or convalescent COVID-19. The sequenced sample was peripheral blood. The chain uses TRBV19 and TRBJ1-1, with 12 positions matching TRBD1. CDR3 nucleotide sequence: TGTGCCAGTAGCCCCGGGACAGGGGGCGCGATTTGGGCTGAAGCTTTCTTT. As protein: CASSPGTGGAIWAEAFF. The variable domain in full, completed from reference TRBV19 and TRBJ1-1, reads DGGITQSPKYLFRKEGQNVTLSCEQNLNHDAMYWYRQDPGQGLRLIYYSQIVNDFQKGDIAEGYSVSREKKESFPLTVTSAQKNPTAFYLCASSPGTGGAIWAEAFFGQGTRLTVV.